One T cell receptor beta chain is described in this entry. Its antigen is undetermined. The CDR3 consists of 19 residues. With 3 bases clipped from V and 1 base from J, the junction kept 13 bases outside the gene matches. Germline V gene lookup returns CDR1 SGHTA and CDR2 FQGTGA. Measured with immunoSEQ multiplex PCR; TCRdb has only the in-frame clones, and not every one. The table has 110,000 or so clones, 75% to 90% seen once; the top ten hold 0.5% to 0.65%. This sample's time point: week 11, during vaccination. Topical imiquimod was applied with each vaccine dose, which held 300 ug of mutant IDH1 20-mer peptide. Donors harbored newly found WHO grade 3 or 4 IDH1-mutant, ATRX-lost astrocytomas. This specimen comes from a study of a mutant IDH1 vaccine in newly diagnosed glioma. For the study at large: All eight of the vaccinations patients received fell in weeks 1, 3, 5, 7, 11, 15, 19 and 23. Vaccination began 4-6 weeks post radiotherapy alone, or with temozolomide cycles. Patients got radiotherapy, temozolomide, or both beforehand, and most got both.

Sequencing used PBMCs, obtained from a glioma patient whose treatment included an IDH1 peptide vaccine. This sequence originates from a woman between 45 and 60 years old with glioma. The chain links TRBV7-3 to TRBJ2-2; 8 nucleotides align to TRBD1. CDR3 bases: TGTGCCAGCAGCTTCCCATCAGGGGGCTCTCCGGAGAACACCGGGGAGCTGTTTTTT. This translates into CASSFPSGGSPENTGELFF.